Included here is one T cell receptor (beta chain) sequence, with context. Its antigen is currently unknown. The record originates from a study of T-cell memory formation after mild COVID-19. Overall study: Each donor largely had its own TCR clusters.

Germline V gene lookup returns CDR1 SGHTA and CDR2 FQGNSA. V gave up 9 bases and J gave up 1 base, with 9 bases separating them. CDR3 length: 12 amino acids. MiXCR, applied by TCRdb to the 5' RACE reads, yields one record per CDR3 protein. There are under 150,000 distinct CDR3 sequences in the sample; 20% to 25% occur only once, and about 38% lies in the top ten. Findings of the study overall: Certain responding clones were present in pre-infection memory, suggesting participation of cross-reactive memory. The study found contracting CD4+ clones mainly in CM and EM and contracting CD8+ clones in EMRA.

This TCR was recovered from a young man who had mild COVID-19 (a few samples of this study predate the infection). Cell type and time point are not known. V is TRBV7-2 and J is TRBJ1-1; tentatively, D is TRBD1 (5 bases). The sample taken for sequencing was PBMCs or a T cell subset sorted from them (not recorded which). CDR3 protein: CASGDPNTEAFF. CDR3 nucleotide sequence: TGTGCCAGTGGGGACCCGAACACTGAAGCTTTCTTT. Combining the CDR3 with reference TRBV7-2 and TRBJ1-1 gives the whole variable domain GAGVSQSPSNKVTEKGKDVELRCDPISGHTALYWYRQSLGQGLEFLIYFQGNSAPDKSGLPSDRFSAERTGGSVSTLTIQRTQQEDSAVYLCASGDPNTEAFFGQGTRLTVV.